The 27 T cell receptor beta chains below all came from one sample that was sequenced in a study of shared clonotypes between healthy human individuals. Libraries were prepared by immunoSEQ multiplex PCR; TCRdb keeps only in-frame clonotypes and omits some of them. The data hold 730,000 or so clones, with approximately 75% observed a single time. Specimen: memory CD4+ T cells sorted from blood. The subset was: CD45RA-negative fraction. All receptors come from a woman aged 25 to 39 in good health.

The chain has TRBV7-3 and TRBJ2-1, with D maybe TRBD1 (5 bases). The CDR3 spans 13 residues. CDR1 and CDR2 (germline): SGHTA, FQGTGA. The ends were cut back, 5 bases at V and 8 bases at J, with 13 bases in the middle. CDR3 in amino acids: CASSLGVNYEQFF. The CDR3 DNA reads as TGTGCCAGCAGCCTAGGGGTGAATTATGAGCAGTTCTTC.

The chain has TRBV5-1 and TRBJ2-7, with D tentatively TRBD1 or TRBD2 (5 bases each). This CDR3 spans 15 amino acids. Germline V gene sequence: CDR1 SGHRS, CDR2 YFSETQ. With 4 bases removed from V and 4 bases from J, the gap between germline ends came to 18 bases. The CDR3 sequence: CASSVTGRGTYEQYF. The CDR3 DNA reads TGCGCCAGCAGCGTTACGGGACGGGGAACATACGAGCAGTACTTC. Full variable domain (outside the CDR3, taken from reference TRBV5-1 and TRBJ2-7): KAGVTQTPRYLIKTRGQQVTLSCSPISGHRSVSWYQQTPGQGLQFLFEYFSETQRNKGNFPGRFSGRQFSNSRSEMNVSTLELGDSALYLCASSVTGRGTYEQYFGPGTRLTVT.

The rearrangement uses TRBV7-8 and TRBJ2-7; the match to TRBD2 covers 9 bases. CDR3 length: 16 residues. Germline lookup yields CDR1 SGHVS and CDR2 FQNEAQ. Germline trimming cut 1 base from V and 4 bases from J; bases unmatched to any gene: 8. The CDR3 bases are TGTGCCAGCAGCTTAGAGTCGAGCGGGAGGTGGTACGAGCAGTACTTC. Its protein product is CASSLESSGRWYEQYF.

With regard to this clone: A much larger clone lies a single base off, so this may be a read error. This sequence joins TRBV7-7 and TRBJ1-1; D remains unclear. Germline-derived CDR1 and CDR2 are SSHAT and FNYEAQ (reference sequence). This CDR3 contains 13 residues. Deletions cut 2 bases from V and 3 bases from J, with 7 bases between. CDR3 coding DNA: TGTGCCAGCAGCTTAAGGCAGGACACTGAAGCTTTCTTT. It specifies CASSLRQDTEAFF.

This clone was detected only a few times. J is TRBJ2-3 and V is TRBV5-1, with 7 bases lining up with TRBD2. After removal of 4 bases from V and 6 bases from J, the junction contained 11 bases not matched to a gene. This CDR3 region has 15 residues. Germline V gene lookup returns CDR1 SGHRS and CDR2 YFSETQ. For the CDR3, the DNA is TGCGCCAGCAGCAGGGACTACGGGTTTGATGATACGCAGTATTTT. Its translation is CASSRDYGFDDTQYF.

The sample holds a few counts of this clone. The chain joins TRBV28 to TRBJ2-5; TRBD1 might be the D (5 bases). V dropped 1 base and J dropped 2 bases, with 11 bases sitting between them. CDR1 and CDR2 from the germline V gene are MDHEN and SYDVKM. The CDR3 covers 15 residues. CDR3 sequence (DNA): TGTGCCAGCAGTTTATCAGGGCTCCTTCAAGAGACCCAGTACTTC. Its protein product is CASSLSGLLQETQYF.

Here the CDR3 reads CASSLAMARVYNEQFF. DNA for the CDR3: TGTGCCAGCAGCTTAGCTATGGCGCGCGTCTACAATGAGCAGTTCTTC. The J gene is TRBJ2-1, the V gene TRBV7-2; D gene unclear. V shed 0 bases and J shed 3 bases, with 12 bases lying between them. CDR1 and CDR2 (germline): SGHTA, FQGNSA. The CDR3 runs 16 residues.

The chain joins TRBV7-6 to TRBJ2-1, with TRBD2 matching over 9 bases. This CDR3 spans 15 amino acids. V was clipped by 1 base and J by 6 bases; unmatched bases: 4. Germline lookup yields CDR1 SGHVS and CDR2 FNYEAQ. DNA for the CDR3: TGTGCCAGCAGCTTAGGTCTAGCGGGATCCAATGAGCAGTTCTTC. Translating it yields CASSLGLAGSNEQFF.

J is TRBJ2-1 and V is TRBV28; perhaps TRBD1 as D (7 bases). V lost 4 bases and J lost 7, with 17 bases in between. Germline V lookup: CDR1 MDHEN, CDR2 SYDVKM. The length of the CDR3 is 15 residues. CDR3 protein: CASSSTGRLRNEQFF. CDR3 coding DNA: TGTGCCAGCAGTTCGACAGGGAGGTTGAGAAATGAGCAGTTCTTC.

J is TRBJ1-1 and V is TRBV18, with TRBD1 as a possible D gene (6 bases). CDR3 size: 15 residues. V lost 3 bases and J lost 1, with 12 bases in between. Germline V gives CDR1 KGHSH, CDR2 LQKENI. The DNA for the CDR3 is TGTGCCAGCTCACCCCGGGGGGCGGGGAACACTGAAGCTTTCTTT. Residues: CASSPRGAGNTEAFF. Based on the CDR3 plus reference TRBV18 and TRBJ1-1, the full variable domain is NAGVMQNPRHLVRRRGQEARLRCSPMKGHSHVYWYRQLPEEGLKFMVYLQKENIIDESGMPKERFSAEFPKEGPSILRIQQVVRGDSAAYFCASSPRGAGNTEAFFGQGTRLTVV.

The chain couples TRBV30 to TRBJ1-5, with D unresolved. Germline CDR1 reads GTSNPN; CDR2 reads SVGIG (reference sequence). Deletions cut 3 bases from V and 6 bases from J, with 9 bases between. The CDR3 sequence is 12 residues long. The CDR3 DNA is TGTGCCTGGAGGCAGCCCGGTCAGCCCCAGCATTTT. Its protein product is CAWRQPGQPQHF.

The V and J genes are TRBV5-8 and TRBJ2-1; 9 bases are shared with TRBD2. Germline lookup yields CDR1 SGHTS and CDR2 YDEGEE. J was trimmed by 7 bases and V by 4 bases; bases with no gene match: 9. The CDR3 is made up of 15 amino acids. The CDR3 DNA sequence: TGTGCCAGCAGCCTGAGACTAGCGGACCTGAATGAGCAGTTCTTC. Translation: CASSLRLADLNEQFF.

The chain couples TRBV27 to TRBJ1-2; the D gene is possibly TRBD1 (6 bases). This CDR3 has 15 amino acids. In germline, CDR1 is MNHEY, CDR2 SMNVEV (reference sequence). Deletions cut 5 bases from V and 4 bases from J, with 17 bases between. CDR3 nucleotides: TGTGCCAGCAGTGGGGGAGACAGGACCCTCTATGGCTACACCTTC. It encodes CASSGGDRTLYGYTF.

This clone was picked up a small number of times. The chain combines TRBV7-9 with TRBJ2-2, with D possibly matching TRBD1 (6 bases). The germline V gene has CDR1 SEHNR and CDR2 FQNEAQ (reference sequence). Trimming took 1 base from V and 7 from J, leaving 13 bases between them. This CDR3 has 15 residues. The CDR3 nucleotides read TGTGCCAGCAGCTTAGGTTCAGGGGATATCGGGGAGCTGTTTTTT. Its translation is CASSLGSGDIGELFF.

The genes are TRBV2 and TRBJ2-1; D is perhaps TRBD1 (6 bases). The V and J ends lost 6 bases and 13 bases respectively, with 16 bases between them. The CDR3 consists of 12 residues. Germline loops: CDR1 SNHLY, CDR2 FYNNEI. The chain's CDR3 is CASSHPGGLQFF. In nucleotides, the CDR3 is TGTGCCAGCAGCCACCCTGGGGGCTTACAGTTCTTC.

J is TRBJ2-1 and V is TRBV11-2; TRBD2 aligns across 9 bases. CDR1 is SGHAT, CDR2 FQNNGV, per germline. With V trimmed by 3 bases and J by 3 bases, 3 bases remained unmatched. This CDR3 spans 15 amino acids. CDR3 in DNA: TGTGCCAGCAGCTTGACTAGCGGACACTACAATGAGCAGTTCTTC. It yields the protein CASSLTSGHYNEQFF.

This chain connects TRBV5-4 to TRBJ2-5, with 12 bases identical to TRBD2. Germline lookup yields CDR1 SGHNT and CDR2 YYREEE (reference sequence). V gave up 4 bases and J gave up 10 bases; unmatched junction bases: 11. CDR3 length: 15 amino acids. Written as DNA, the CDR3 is TGTGCCAGCAGCCTCCCGGGATCTAGCGGGAGGGTCCAGTACTTC. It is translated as CASSLPGSSGRVQYF. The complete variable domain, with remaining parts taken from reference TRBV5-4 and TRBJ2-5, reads ETGVTQSPTHLIKTRGQQVTLRCSSQSGHNTVSWYQQALGQGPQFIFQYYREEENGRGNFPPRFSGLQFPNYSSELNVNALELDDSALYLCASSLPGSSGRVQYFGPGTRLLVL.

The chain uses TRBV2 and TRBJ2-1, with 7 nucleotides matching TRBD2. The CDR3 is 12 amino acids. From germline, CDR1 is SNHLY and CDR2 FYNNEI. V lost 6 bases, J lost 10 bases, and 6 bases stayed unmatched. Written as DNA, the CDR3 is TGTGCCAGCAGGGTGACTAGCTCCGAGCAGTTCTTC. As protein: CASRVTSSEQFF.

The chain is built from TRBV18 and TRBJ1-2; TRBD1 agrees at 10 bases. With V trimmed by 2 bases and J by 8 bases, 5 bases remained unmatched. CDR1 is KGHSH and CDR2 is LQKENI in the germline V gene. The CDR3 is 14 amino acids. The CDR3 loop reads CASSPVGTGEGYTF. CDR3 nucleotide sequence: TGTGCCAGCTCACCAGTTGGGACAGGGGAAGGCTACACCTTC.

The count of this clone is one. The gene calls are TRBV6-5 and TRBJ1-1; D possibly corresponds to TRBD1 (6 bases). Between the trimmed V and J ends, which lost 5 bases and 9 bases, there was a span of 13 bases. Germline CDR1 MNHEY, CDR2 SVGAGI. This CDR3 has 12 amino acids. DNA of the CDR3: TGTGCCAGCAGTCCCGACAGGAATCAAGCTTTCTTT. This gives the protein CASSPDRNQAFF.

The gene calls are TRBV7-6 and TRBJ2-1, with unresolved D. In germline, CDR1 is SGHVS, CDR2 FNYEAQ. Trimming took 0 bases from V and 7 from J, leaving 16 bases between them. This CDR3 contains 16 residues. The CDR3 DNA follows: TGTGCCAGCAGCTTAGCGCTCCAACGGGCGGTGAATGAGCAGTTCTTC. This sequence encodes CASSLALQRAVNEQFF.

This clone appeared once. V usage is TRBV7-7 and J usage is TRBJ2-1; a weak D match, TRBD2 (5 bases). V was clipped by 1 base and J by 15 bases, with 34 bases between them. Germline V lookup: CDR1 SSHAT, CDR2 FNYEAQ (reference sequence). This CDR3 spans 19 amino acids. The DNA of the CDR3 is TGTGCCAGCAGCTTAGGGCCAGCCCACCCGTCCCCGGCTAGCAGTGCTTTGTTCTTC. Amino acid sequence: CASSLGPAHPSPASSALFF.

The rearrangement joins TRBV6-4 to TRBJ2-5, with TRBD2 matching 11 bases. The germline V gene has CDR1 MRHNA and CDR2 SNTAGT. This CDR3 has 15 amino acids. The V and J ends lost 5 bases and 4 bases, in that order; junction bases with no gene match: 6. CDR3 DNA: TGTGCCAGCAGTTCTAGCGGGAGGCTGGCAGAGACCCAGTACTTC. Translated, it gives CASSSSGRLAETQYF.

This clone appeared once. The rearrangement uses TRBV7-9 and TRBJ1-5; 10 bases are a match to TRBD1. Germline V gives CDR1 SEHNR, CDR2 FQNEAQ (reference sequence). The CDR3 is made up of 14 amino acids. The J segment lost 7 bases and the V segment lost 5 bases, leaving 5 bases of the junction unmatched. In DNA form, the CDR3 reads TGTGCCAGCAGCCGTGGACAGGGGGAGCAGCCCCAGCATTTT. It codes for CASSRGQGEQPQHF. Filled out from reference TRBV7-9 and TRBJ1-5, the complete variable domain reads DTGVSQNPRHKITKRGQNVTFRCDPISEHNRLYWYRQTLGQGPEFLTYFQNEAQLEKSRLLSDRFSAERPKGSFSTLEIQRTEQGDSAMYLCASSRGQGEQPQHFGDGTRLSIL.

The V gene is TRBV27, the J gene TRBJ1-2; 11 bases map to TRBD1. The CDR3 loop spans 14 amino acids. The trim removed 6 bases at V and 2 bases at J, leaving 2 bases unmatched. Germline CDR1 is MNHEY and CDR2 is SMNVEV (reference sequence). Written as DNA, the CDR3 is TGTGCCAGCAGCAGGGACAGGGGGAACTATGGCTACACCTTC. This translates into CASSRDRGNYGYTF.

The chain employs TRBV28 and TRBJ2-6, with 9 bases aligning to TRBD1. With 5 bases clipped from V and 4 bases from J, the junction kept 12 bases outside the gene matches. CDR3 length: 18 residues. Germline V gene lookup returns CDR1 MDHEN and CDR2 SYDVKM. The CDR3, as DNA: TGTGCCAGCAGTCAAGGGACAGGGTTTTTCTCGGGGGCCAACGTCCTGACTTTC. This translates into CASSQGTGFFSGANVLTF.

The CDR3 reads CAIRGHSTDTQYF. For the CDR3, the DNA is TGTGCCATCAGAGGGCACAGCACAGATACGCAGTATTTT. This rearrangement joins TRBV10-3 to TRBJ2-3; D unresolved. Germline CDR1 reads ENHRY; CDR2 reads SYGVKD. The germline V and J ends were trimmed by 6 bases and 0 bases, with 7 bases remaining between them. This CDR3 comprises 13 residues.